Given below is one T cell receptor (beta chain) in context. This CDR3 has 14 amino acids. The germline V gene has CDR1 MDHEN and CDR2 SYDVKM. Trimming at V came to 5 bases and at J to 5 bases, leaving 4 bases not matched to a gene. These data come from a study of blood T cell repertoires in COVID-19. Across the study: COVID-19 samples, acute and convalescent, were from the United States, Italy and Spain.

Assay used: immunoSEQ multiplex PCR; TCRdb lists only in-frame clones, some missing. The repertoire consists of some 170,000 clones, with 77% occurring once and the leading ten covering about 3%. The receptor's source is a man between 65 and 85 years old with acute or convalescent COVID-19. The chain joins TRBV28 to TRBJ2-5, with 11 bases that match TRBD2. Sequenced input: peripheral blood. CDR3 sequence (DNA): TGTGCCAGCAGTGTACTAGCGGGAGCGGAGACCCAGTACTTC. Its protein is CASSVLAGAETQYF. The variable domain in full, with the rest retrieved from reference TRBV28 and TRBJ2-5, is DVKVTQSSRYLVKRTGEKVFLECVQDMDHENMFWYRQDPGLGLRLIYFSYDVKMKEKGDIPEGYSVSREKKERFSLILESASTNQTSMYLCASSVLAGAETQYFGPGTRLLVL.